Detailed here is one TCR beta chain. A far larger clone is off by one base, so a read error is likely. The genomic DNA TCR beta CDR3 region underwent two rounds of multiplex PCR. Each TRBV and TRBJ gene had its own primer in the first PCR round. Each CDR3 protein gets one entry after TCRdb re-called the multiplex PCR reads with MiXCR. The sample holds about 12,000 distinct CDR3 sequences, 45% to 65% seen once. Germline loops: CDR1 DFQATT, CDR2 SNEGSKA (reference sequence). Trimming stripped 4 bases from V and 10 bases from J, with 23 bases between. This CDR3 region has 15 residues. The sample belongs to a study of prognosis after radiotherapy for stage I lung cancer.

The sequences come from PBMCs, collected before or after stereotactic body radiation therapy (not recorded which). This rearrangement joins TRBV20-1 to TRBJ2-1; D possibly corresponds to TRBD2 (5 bases). The TCR originated in a donor of 50 years or more with non-small cell lung cancer. In DNA, the CDR3 is TGCAGTGCTATCTCGCCCGGGGAACTGGCCTACGAGCAGTTCTTC. This codes for CSAISPGELAYEQFF.